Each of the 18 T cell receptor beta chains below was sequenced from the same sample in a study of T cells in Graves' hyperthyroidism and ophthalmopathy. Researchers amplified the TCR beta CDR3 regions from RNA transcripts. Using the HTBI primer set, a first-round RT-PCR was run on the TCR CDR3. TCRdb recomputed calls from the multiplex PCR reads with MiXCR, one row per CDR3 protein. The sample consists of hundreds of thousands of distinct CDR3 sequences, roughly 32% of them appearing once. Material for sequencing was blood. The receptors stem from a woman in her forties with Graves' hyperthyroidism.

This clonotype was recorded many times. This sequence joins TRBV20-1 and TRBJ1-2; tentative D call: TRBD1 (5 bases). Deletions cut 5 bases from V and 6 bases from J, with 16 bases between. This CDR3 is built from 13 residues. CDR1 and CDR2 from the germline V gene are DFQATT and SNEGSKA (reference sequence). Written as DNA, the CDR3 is TGCAGTGCTCCCCCGCAGGGCAGGAATGGCTACACCTTC. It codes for CSAPPQGRNGYTF.

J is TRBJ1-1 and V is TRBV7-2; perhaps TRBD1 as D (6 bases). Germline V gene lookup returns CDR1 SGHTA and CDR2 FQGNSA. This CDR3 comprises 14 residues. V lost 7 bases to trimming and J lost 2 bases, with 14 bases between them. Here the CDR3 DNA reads TGTGCCAGCAACGAAGGACAGCTTAACACTGAAGCTTTCTTT. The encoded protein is CASNEGQLNTEAFF.

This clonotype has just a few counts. CDR3 DNA: TGCGCCAGCAGGGCAGGGAGGGGCTCCTACGAGCAGTACTTC. This sequence encodes CASRAGRGSYEQYF. The rearrangement joins TRBV5-1 to TRBJ2-7; 7 bases match TRBD2. This CDR3 is built from 14 residues. With V trimmed by 5 bases and J by 0 bases, 5 bases remained unmatched. Germline V gene lookup returns CDR1 SGHRS and CDR2 YFSETQ.

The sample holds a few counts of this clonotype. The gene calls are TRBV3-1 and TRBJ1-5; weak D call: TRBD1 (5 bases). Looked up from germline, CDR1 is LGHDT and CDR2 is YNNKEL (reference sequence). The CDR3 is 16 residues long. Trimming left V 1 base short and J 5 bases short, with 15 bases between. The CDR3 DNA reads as TGTGCCAGCAGCCAAGGTTTCACGGGGGGAGATCAGCCCCAGCATTTT. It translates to CASSQGFTGGDQPQHF.

The CDR3 spells CASWSRGETQYF. CDR3 bases: TGTGCCAGTTGGAGTAGGGGGGAGACCCAGTACTTC. The rearrangement links TRBV6-5 to TRBJ2-5, with D possibly TRBD1 on 6 matching bases. The CDR3 is made up of 12 amino acids. The ends were cut back, 9 bases at V and 5 bases at J, with 13 bases in the middle. The V gene's germline CDR1 is MNHEY and CDR2 SVGAGI.

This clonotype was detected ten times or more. The DNA of the CDR3 is TGTGCCAGCAGTGAGTCTGATGACTATGGCTACACCTTC. Its translation: CASSESDDYGYTF. The V call is TRBV2, the J call TRBJ1-2; D gene unclear. The germline gives CDR1 SNHLY, CDR2 FYNNEI. This CDR3 contains 13 residues. Trimming pared 3 bases from V and 3 bases from J, leaving 8 bases between.

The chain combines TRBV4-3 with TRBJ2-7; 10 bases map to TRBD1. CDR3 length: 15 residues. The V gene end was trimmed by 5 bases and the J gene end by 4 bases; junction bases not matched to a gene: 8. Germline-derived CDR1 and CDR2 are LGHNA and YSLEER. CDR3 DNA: TGCGCCAGCAGCAAAGGCGGGACAGGGGAATACGAGCAGTACTTC. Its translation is CASSKGGTGEYEQYF.

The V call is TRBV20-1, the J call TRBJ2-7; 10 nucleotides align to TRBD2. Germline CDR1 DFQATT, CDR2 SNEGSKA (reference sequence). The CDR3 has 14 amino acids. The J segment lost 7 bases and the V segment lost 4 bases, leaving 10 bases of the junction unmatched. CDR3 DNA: TGCAGTGCTATGGGGCTAGCGGGGGTCCCGGAGCAGTACTTC. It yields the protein CSAMGLAGVPEQYF.

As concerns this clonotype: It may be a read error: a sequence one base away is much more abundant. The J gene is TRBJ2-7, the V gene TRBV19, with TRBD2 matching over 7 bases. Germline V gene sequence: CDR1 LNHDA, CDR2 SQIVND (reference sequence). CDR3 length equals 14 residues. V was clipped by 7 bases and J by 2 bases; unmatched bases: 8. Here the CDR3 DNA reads TGTGCCAGTACTGAGACTAGCAGACCCTACGAGCAGTACTTC. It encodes CASTETSRPYEQYF. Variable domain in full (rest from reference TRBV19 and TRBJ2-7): DGGITQSPKYLFRKEGQNVTLSCEQNLNHDAMYWYRQDPGQGLRLIYYSQIVNDFQKGDIAEGYSVSREKKESFPLTVTSAQKNPTAFYLCASTETSRPYEQYFGPGTRLTVT.

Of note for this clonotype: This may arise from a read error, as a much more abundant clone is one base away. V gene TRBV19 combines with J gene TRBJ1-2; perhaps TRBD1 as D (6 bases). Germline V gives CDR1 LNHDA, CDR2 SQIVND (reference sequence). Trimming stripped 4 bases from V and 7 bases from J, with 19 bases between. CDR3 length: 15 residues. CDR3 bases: TGTGCCAGTAGTACCAAGCCAGGGACACGGAGTGGCTACACCTTC. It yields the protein CASSTKPGTRSGYTF.

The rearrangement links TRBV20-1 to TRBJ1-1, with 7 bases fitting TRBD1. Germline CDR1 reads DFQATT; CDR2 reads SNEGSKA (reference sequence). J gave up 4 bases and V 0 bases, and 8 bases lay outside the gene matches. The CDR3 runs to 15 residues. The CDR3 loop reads CSAREFRQGGTEAFF. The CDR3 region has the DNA TGCAGTGCTAGAGAATTCCGACAGGGTGGCACTGAAGCTTTCTTT.

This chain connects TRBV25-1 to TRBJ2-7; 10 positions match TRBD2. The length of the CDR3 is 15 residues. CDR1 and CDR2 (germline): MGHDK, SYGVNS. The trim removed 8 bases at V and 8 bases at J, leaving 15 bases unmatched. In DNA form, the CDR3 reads TGTGCCAGCTCACCACCGTTAGCGGGGGGACCCCAGCAGTACTTC. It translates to CASSPPLAGGPQQYF.

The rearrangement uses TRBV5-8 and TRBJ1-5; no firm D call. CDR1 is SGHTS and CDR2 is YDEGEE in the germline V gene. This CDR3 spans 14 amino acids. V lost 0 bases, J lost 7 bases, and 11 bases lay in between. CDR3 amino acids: CASSLDMKFQPQHF. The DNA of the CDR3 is TGTGCCAGCAGCTTGGATATGAAGTTCCAGCCCCAGCATTTT.

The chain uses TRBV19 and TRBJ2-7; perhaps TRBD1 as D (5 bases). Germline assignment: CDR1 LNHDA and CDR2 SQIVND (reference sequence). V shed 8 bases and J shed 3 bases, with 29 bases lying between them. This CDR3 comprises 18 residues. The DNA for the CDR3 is TGTGCCAGTCGACCCCCGCCCGGAAAATTAGGGGTGAGCTACGAGCAGTACTTC. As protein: CASRPPPGKLGVSYEQYF.

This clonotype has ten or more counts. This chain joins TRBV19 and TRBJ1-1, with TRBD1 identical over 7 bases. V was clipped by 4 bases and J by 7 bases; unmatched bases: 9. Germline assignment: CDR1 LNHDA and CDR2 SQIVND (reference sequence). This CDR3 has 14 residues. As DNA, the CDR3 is TGTGCCAGTAGTACGTTGACAGGGAAGAATGAAGCTTTCTTT. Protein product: CASSTLTGKNEAFF.

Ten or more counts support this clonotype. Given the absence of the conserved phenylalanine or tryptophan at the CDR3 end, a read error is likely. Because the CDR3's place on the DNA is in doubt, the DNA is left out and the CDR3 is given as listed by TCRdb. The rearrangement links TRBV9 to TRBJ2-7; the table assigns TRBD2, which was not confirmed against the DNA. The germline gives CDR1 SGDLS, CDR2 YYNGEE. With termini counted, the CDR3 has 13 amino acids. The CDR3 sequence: CASSVGLTSGRPD.

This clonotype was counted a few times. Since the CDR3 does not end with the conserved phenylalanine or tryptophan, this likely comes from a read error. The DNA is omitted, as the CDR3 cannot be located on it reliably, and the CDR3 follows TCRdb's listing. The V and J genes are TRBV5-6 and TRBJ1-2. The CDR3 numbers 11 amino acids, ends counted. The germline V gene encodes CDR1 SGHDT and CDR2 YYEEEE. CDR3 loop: CASTTTGESTL.

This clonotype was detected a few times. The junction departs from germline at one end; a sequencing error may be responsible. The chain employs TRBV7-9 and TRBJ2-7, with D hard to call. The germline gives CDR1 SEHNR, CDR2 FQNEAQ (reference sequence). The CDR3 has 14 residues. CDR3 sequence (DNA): TGCGCCAGCAGCCCCGCCACTTTATCCTACGAGCAGTACTTC. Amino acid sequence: CASSPATLSYEQYF.